This TCR beta chain was identified in a study of tumor-infiltrating lymphocytes in primary liver carcinoma. The study, taken as a whole, reports: There was no comparison of CD4+ and CD8+ repertoires, as samples were bulk unsorted. Blood's top-250-clone fraction was significantly lower than that of tumors (p = 0.039).

Many counts were recorded for this clonotype. The antigen is undetermined. Germline DNA was also extracted, and blood RNA derived from unsorted whole blood. Enrolled patients were chronically infected with HBV and treatment-naive. TCR beta cDNA was made from approximately 540 ng total RNA with a constant-region primer. Libraries covering TCR beta were generated through three nested multiplex PCR rounds (using a slightly modified ARM-PCR). TCRdb reprocessed the multiplex PCR reads via MiXCR and lists one record per CDR3 protein. Here the sample spans around 170,000 distinct CDR3 sequences, 50% to 75% being singletons. The source of this sequence is a middle-aged man with primary liver carcinoma and hepatitis B virus infection. Sequencing input: peripheral blood.

This CDR3 reads CASSSTGGNQPQHF. CDR3 DNA sequence: TGTGCCAGCAGTTCGACAGGGGGCAATCAGCCCCAGCATTTT. The chain combines TRBV12-3 or TRBV12-4 with TRBJ1-5, with 8 positions matching TRBD1. The CDR3 totals 14 residues. Trimming removed 4 bases from V and 2 bases from J; junction bases left unmatched: 1.